What follows describes a single T cell receptor (beta chain). This CDR3 region has 17 residues. Germline V lookup: CDR1 SGHRS, CDR2 YFSETQ. The ends lost 4 bases at V and 8 bases at J; junction bases unmatched: 15. Source study methods: The assay estimated nucleated cells by amplifying reference gene primers. Libraries were prepared by immunoSEQ multiplex PCR; TCRdb keeps only in-frame clonotypes and omits some of them. V, J and clone size were drawn from that table, and D and trimming were deduced from the DNA. This sample carries over 120,000 clones, about 80% of them seen once, and the ten largest clones take 4%. This sample was taken from a study of blood T cell repertoires in COVID-19. As for the study in general: Donors in the United States, Italy and Spain gave samples during acute or convalescent COVID-19. PBMCs, B-cell-depleted T cells, or T cells provided the cDNA or gDNA that made up the material.

The specimen sequenced was peripheral blood. This clonotype was obtained from a woman between 55 and 75 years old with acute or convalescent COVID-19. The chain is built from TRBV5-1 and TRBJ1-4; 9 positions match TRBD1. The CDR3 region is CASSPGTGLGIGEKLFF. CDR3 coding DNA: TGCGCCAGCAGCCCGGGGACAGGGTTAGGAATCGGGGAAAAACTGTTTTTT.